The clone carrying this T cell receptor beta chain was detected only a few times. Its antigen is currently unknown. 5'RACE primed at constant segments yielded TCR alpha and TCR beta cDNA libraries bearing sample barcodes and UMIs. TCRdb re-called the 5' RACE reads with MiXCR, one entry per CDR3 protein. The sample has some 69,000 distinct CDR3 sequences, 15% to 20% seen once; the top ten hold 30% to 35%. The V gene's germline CDR1 is MNHEY and CDR2 SVGAGI. The V gene end was trimmed by 2 bases and the J gene end by 4 bases; junction bases not matched to a gene: 6. The CDR3 is 15 residues long. These data belong to a study of T-cell memory formation after mild COVID-19. Study-level findings and limits: There were some responding clones in pre-infection memory, which suggested that cross-reactive memory had joined.

J is TRBJ1-1 and V is TRBV6-5; 8 bases line up with TRBD1. The sample was PBMCs or a T cell subset sorted from them (not recorded which). The receptor was isolated from an adult woman who had mild COVID-19 (a few samples of this study predate the infection). Cell type and time point are not known. The CDR3 spells CASSYQTGAGTEAFF. The CDR3 coding sequence is TGTGCCAGCAGTTACCAGACAGGGGCTGGCACTGAAGCTTTCTTT.